Below, 22 T cell receptor beta chains from the same sample are listed, as sequenced in a study of T cells in localized non-small cell lung cancer. Assay: immunoSEQ multiplex PCR; the TCRdb copy retains only in-frame clones and omits some. The table records about 59,000 clones, over 85% of them present only once. Sample: peripheral blood, taken before any cancer treatment. All receptors derive from a man aged 40 to 70 with stage I squamous cell lung carcinoma.

This clone was detected once. CDR3 amino acids: CASSFVRGEQFF. CDR3 DNA sequence: TGTGCCAGCAGCTTCGTTAGGGGAGAGCAGTTCTTC. This chain links TRBV11-3 with TRBJ2-1, with D perhaps TRBD1 (5 bases). CDR3 length: 12 residues. CDR1 SGHNT and CDR2 YENEEA come from the germline V gene. Trimming took off 3 bases at V and 10 bases at J, with 10 bases between the two ends.

The chain is built from TRBV10-3 and TRBJ1-1; no clear D. The CDR3 is 16 amino acids. Germline CDR1 and CDR2: ENHRY and SYGVKD. The germline V and J ends were trimmed by 2 bases and 6 bases, with 19 bases remaining between them. CDR3 DNA sequence: TGTGCCATCAGTGAGGGGCCTTCCCCGGATAGCCCTGAAGCTTTCTTT. Translation gives CAISEGPSPDSPEAFF.

The rearrangement links TRBV5-1 to TRBJ2-1; no firm D call. The CDR3 totals 13 residues. The V end was cut by 4 bases, the J end by 1 base, with 6 bases between. Germline loops: CDR1 SGHRS, CDR2 YFSETQ. CDR3 in amino acids: CASSQPSYNEQFF. CDR3 DNA sequence: TGCGCCAGCAGCCAACCATCCTACAATGAGCAGTTCTTC.

The chain carries TRBV4-2 and TRBJ2-7, with unresolved D. The CDR3 loop spans 17 amino acids. The V end lost 0 bases, the J end lost 0 bases, and 15 bases lay between the germline ends. Germline V lookup: CDR1 LGHNA, CDR2 YNFKEQ. CDR3 protein: CASSQDWSETVSYEQYF. DNA of the CDR3: TGTGCCAGCAGCCAAGATTGGTCCGAGACGGTCTCCTACGAGCAGTACTTC.

The chain is built from TRBV6-4 and TRBJ1-1; TRBD1 matches 8 bases. Trimming cost V 6 bases and J 3 bases; bases outside gene matches: 3. Germline V gene sequence: CDR1 MRHNA, CDR2 SNTAGT. This CDR3 region has 13 residues. The CDR3 sequence: CASSEDRDTEAFF. The CDR3, as DNA: TGTGCCAGCAGCGAGGACAGGGACACTGAAGCTTTCTTT.

This clone came up once. The chain couples TRBV27 to TRBJ2-7; maybe TRBD2 (5 bases). The CDR3 has 13 residues. Germline lookup yields CDR1 MNHEY and CDR2 SMNVEV (reference sequence). Trimming removed 6 bases from V and 6 bases from J, with 15 bases in between. The CDR3, as DNA: TGTGCCAGCAGATACGGGGAAGGTGTCGAGCAGTACTTC. Its protein is CASRYGEGVEQYF.

This chain links TRBV18 with TRBJ2-2; possible D gene TRBD1, 6 bases. The CDR3 loop spans 15 amino acids. V lost 6 bases, J lost 7 bases, and 18 bases lay in between. Germline V gene lookup returns CDR1 KGHSH and CDR2 LQKENI. CDR3 in DNA: TGTGCCAGCTCCCGAAACAGGGAAAGTAGCGGGGAGCTGTTTTTT. It yields the protein CASSRNRESSGELFF.

The chain has TRBV27 and TRBJ1-5; D perhaps matches TRBD1 (6 bases). V dropped 5 bases and J dropped 9 bases, with 20 bases sitting between them. This CDR3 region has 15 residues. In germline, CDR1 is MNHEY, CDR2 SMNVEV (reference sequence). For the CDR3, the DNA is TGTGCCAGCAGTCGGGACATAAGGGCGGACGGGCCCCAGCATTTT. Translated: CASSRDIRADGPQHF.

This clone was seen only once. This chain links TRBV7-9 with TRBJ2-2, with D unclear. This CDR3 region has 14 residues. Germline loops: CDR1 SEHNR, CDR2 FQNEAQ (reference sequence). Trimming took 2 bases from V and 3 from J, leaving 7 bases between them. This CDR3 is CASSLLHYTGELFF. As DNA, the CDR3 is TGTGCCAGCAGCTTACTTCATTACACCGGGGAGCTGTTTTTT.

The rearrangement joins TRBV27 to TRBJ2-2; D is perhaps TRBD2 (5 bases). The CDR3 has 14 residues. The V gene lost 7 bases and the J gene lost 6 bases, with 15 bases spanning the gap. From germline, CDR1 is MNHEY and CDR2 SMNVEV (reference sequence). The CDR3 region has the DNA TGTGCCAGCAAGAGGGATGGAAACCCCGGGGAGCTGTTTTTT. It is translated as CASKRDGNPGELFF.

The chain employs TRBV28 and TRBJ1-5; D call uncertain. This CDR3 region has 11 residues. V was trimmed by 5 bases and J by 4 bases, leaving 3 bases between them. Germline assignment: CDR1 MDHEN and CDR2 SYDVKM. The CDR3 spells CASSGNQPQHF. DNA for the CDR3: TGTGCCAGCAGTGGTAATCAGCCCCAGCATTTT. Filled out from reference TRBV28 and TRBJ1-5, the complete variable domain reads DVKVTQSSRYLVKRTGEKVFLECVQDMDHENMFWYRQDPGLGLRLIYFSYDVKMKEKGDIPEGYSVSREKKERFSLILESASTNQTSMYLCASSGNQPQHFGDGTRLSIL.

The chain joins TRBV6-5 to TRBJ1-5; no definite D call. Trimming cost V 6 bases and J 9 bases, with 15 bases left between them. The CDR3 extends over 13 amino acids. Germline CDR1 is MNHEY and CDR2 is SVGAGI. The CDR3 protein is CASSLFPGGPQHF. For the CDR3, the DNA is TGTGCCAGCAGCCTATTTCCAGGTGGGCCCCAGCATTTT.

This rearrangement joins TRBV25-1 to TRBJ1-4; D gene uncertain. This CDR3 has 15 amino acids. V lost 3 bases and J lost 5, with 13 bases in between. Germline assignment: CDR1 MGHDK and CDR2 SYGVNS. As DNA, the CDR3 is TGTGCCAGCAGTGACTTCACCGGGCCGAATGAAAAACTGTTTTTT. Translated: CASSDFTGPNEKLFF.

The chain's CDR3 is CASSGEGANVLTF. The CDR3 DNA is TGTGCCAGCAGTGGAGAGGGAGCCAACGTCCTGACTTTC. The chain carries TRBV6-6 and TRBJ2-6; a possible D gene is TRBD2 (5 bases). V was clipped by 5 bases and J by 7 bases, with 9 bases between them. The CDR3 has 13 residues. Germline V gene lookup returns CDR1 MNHNY and CDR2 SVGAGI (reference sequence).

The chain couples TRBV11-2 to TRBJ2-1; the match to TRBD2 covers 11 bases. V shed 5 bases, J shed 3 bases, and the junction held 12 bases outside the gene matches. This CDR3 has 18 residues. Germline values: CDR1 SGHAT, CDR2 FQNNGV. The DNA for the CDR3 is TGTGCCAGCAGCCCCCTATTTGTAGCGGGAGGGCTCTACAATGAGCAGTTCTTC. Encoded protein: CASSPLFVAGGLYNEQFF.

V usage is TRBV27 and J usage is TRBJ2-3, with 7 bases identical to TRBD2. CDR1 and CDR2 from the germline V gene are MNHEY and SMNVEV (reference sequence). The CDR3 runs 15 residues. J was trimmed by 0 bases and V by 5 bases; bases with no gene match: 5. The CDR3 reads CASSPAGSSTDTQYF. In DNA form, the CDR3 reads TGTGCCAGCAGTCCAGCGGGGTCTAGCACAGATACGCAGTATTTT.

This rearrangement joins TRBV6-6 to TRBJ1-1; the match to TRBD1 covers 7 bases. Germline-derived CDR1 and CDR2 are MNHNY and SVGAGI (reference sequence). After removal of 5 bases from V and 2 bases from J, the junction contained 8 bases not matched to a gene. This CDR3 region has 15 residues. The CDR3, as DNA: TGTGCCAGCAGTGTGACCGGGACAGAAAACACTGAAGCTTTCTTT. This translates into CASSVTGTENTEAFF.

The rearrangement links TRBV19 to TRBJ2-1; 8 nucleotides align to TRBD2. The junction had 4 bases not matched to a gene; V was cut back by 0 bases and J by 9 bases. This CDR3 has 14 amino acids. Per germline, CDR1 LNHDA and CDR2 SQIVND (reference sequence). The CDR3 bases are TGTGCCAGTAGTATAGAACCAGCGGGAGCTGAGCAGTTCTTC. Protein: CASSIEPAGAEQFF. The complete variable domain, with remaining parts taken from reference TRBV19 and TRBJ2-1, reads DGGITQSPKYLFRKEGQNVTLSCEQNLNHDAMYWYRQDPGQGLRLIYYSQIVNDFQKGDIAEGYSVSREKKESFPLTVTSAQKNPTAFYLCASSIEPAGAEQFFGPGTRLTVL.

The chain combines TRBV7-9 with TRBJ1-4; D is unclear. The V end was cut by 5 bases, the J end by 5 bases, with 18 bases between. The CDR3 contains 16 residues. Germline lookup yields CDR1 SEHNR and CDR2 FQNEAQ (reference sequence). The CDR3 nucleotides are TGTGCCAGCAGCCCCCGCCTTGGAGGGAGCAATGAAAAACTGTTTTTT. Amino acids: CASSPRLGGSNEKLFF.

The chain couples TRBV5-1 to TRBJ1-2, with 9 positions matching TRBD1. V gave up 4 bases and J gave up 5 bases; unmatched junction bases: 9. This CDR3 is 15 amino acids long. Germline CDR1 reads SGHRS; CDR2 reads YFSETQ. CDR3 bases: TGCGCCAGCAGCCAGATGACAGGGGGAGGGTATGGCTACACCTTC. This codes for CASSQMTGGGYGYTF. The full variable domain, in which reference TRBV5-1 and TRBJ1-2 provide the parts outside the CDR3, is KAGVTQTPRYLIKTRGQQVTLSCSPISGHRSVSWYQQTPGQGLQFLFEYFSETQRNKGNFPGRFSGRQFSNSRSEMNVSTLELGDSALYLCASSQMTGGGYGYTFGSGTRLTVV.

The rearrangement links TRBV29-1 to TRBJ2-3; D perhaps matches TRBD1 (5 bases). Between the trimmed V and J ends, which lost 4 bases and 2 bases, there was a span of 10 bases. CDR3 size: 13 residues. Germline lookup yields CDR1 SQVTM and CDR2 ANQGSEA. The CDR3, as DNA: TGCAGCGTTGCTCAGGGTGCCACAGATACGCAGTATTTT. Translation gives CSVAQGATDTQYF.

The chain is built from TRBV20-1 and TRBJ2-7; D is uncertain. Germline V lookup: CDR1 DFQATT, CDR2 SNEGSKA (reference sequence). V lost 2 bases to trimming and J lost 8 bases, with 10 bases between them. CDR3 length: 11 residues. The CDR3 sequence is CSARFGDKQYF. The CDR3 coding sequence is TGCAGTGCTAGATTTGGGGATAAGCAGTACTTC.